The clone carrying this TCR beta chain was detected only a few times. Its antigen remains unknown. Gene names refer to mouse genes. The read ends 4 residues shy of where the CDR3 ends; the end is completed using the germline J gene. Germline assignment: CDR1 NSHNY and CDR2 SYGAGN. The CDR3 runs to 15 residues. The record originates from a study of CD8+ T cells in alopecia areata. Study overall: The graft donors were approximately 6-13-month-old C3H/HeJ mice with spontaneous alopecia, and their skin went to approximately 7-11-week-old female C3H/HeJ mice.

Whole-study findings and limits: Mice showed clearer TCR sharing than patients did, a gap that was possibly HLA-related. Clonality exceeded that of normal scalp in lesional scalp, most notably in alopecia totalis/universalis. Among the cells sequenced in scalp samples are also the resident alphabeta T cells of normal skin.

TCR sequencing used cDNA made by reverse transcription of extracted RNA. Sequencing was performed with immunoSEQ multiplex PCR; in TCRdb, only in-frame clones are kept and a portion is missing. Observed in the sample are some 120,000 clones, none of them singletons. The V and J genes are TRBV13-1 and TRBJ2-3, with 9 bases fitting TRBD2. Specimen: lesional skin. The source of this sequence is a C3H/HeJ mouse with alopecia areata. This strain has MHC haplotype H2-k. Partial CDR3 DNA: TGTGCCAGCAGTGATCCTGGGGGGGTAGGAGAA. This gives the protein CASSDPGGVGE. The entire CDR3 protein reads CASSDPGGVGETLYF.